This TCR beta chain was profiled in a study of glioma-infiltrating T cells after dendritic cell vaccination (dated by TCRdb to the mid-2010s). Regarding the research as a whole: The cohort comprised about 15 glioblastoma patients from Phase I and II dendritic cell vaccination trials, 9 newly diagnosed and 6 with recurrent disease. Survival after dendritic cell vaccination was correlated with TCR sequencing metrics such as TIL content and the overlap between tumor and blood repertoires. Patients received autologous tumor lysate-pulsed dendritic cell vaccination between about 2002 and 2013. In glioblastoma patients vaccinated with dendritic cells, deep sequencing of TCR beta CDR3 regions served to measure the amount of tumor-infiltrating lymphocytes and to compare repertoires between tumor and blood. The vaccine consisted of monocyte-derived dendritic cells cultured roughly 7 days with IL-4 and GM-CSF, then pulsed overnight with autologous tumor lysate. Three intradermal dendritic cell vaccine injections were administered to patients at biweekly intervals in the arm below the axilla. Broader findings and caveats from the paper: Higher estimated pretreatment TIL content predicted longer time to progression and overall survival after dendritic cell vaccination. The response model built on TCR overlap across three groups was characterized as speculative, with prospective validation still needed. TCR clonality showed no direct relationship with survival, which suggests that a diverse polyclonal response may be important. The cohort was small and heterogeneous, with few patients having full blood and tumor sets and even fewer initial-recurrent tumor pairs.

After removal of 4 bases from V and 3 bases from J, the junction retains 3 bases not matched to a gene. The germline V gene supplies CDR1 MDHEN and CDR2 SYDVKM. The cysteine opens and the phenylalanine closes a CDR3 of 14 amino acids. Just the 42-base CDR3 DNA is kept, in frame starting at base 1. In regard to this clone: Its target antigen remains unknown. There are no base qualities to consult, and no much larger clone falls within one base.

The time point label, read with the paper, signifies: after dendritic cell vaccination, including at tumor progression/relapse. To be selected, patients needed enough residual fresh-frozen tumor tissue and more than two years of available survival data. An isocitrate dehydrogenase mutation was not carried by any of the glioblastoma patients, although molecular status was otherwise variable. PBMC were collected before vaccination, two weeks after the third vaccination, and at tumor progression if tumor progression occurred. The Qiagen DNeasy Blood extraction Kit was used for extraction of genomic DNA. The immunoSEQ assay amplified TCRB CDR3 regions from around 2 micrograms of genomic DNA, or from all available DNA when less than that amount was available. The multiplex PCR relied on 60 forward primers for TCR V beta segments and 13 reverse primers for J beta segments. To estimate reads per starting template, synthetic control templates were spiked into each sample at limiting dilution. The Illumina HiSeq System generated 87 bp sequencing reads. Concerning the study's data processing: PCR and sequencing errors were removed by a nearest neighbor algorithm that merged closely related sequences. TCR overlap was defined as the percentage of unique tumor TCR beta sequences that were also found in the peripheral blood of the same patient. The immuneACCESS repertoire file appears here via TCRdb, limited to in-frame rearrangements. These files lack a portion of the clones; in checked studies, under half of the deficit traces to unresolved V genes, and the cause of the others is not known. The DNA was the basis for D and trimming; V, J and clone size are from that table. Present in this sample are approximately 50,000 clones, 85% to 90% of which were seen just once. About 8.3% of the sample lies in the top ten.

The sample here was blood, taken after dendritic cell vaccination. The chain was built from TRBV28 and TRBJ1-2; 9 bases in the junction line up with TRBD1. This sequence originates from a human donor with glioblastoma. The CDR3 has the sequence CASSWTGVHYGYTF. The bases are TGTGCCAGCAGTTGGACAGGGGTACACTATGGCTACACCTTC.